What follows are 5 T cell receptor beta chains derived from one specimen sequenced in a study of cytomegalovirus exposure and HLA in healthy donors. Primers for the PCR totalled 60 Vbeta and 13 Jbeta. Profiled with immunoSEQ multiplex PCR; TCRdb holds only in-frame clones, not every one. This table holds over 85,000 clones, around 77% found once. The sequenced sample consisted of PBMCs. The receptors come from a male donor in good health and CMV-seropositive.

The chain couples TRBV29-1 to TRBJ2-3, with D tentatively TRBD1 (6 bases). Germline V gene sequence: CDR1 SQVTM, CDR2 ANQGSEA. The CDR3 is made up of 15 amino acids. V was pared by 3 bases and J by 4 bases, with 17 bases between. The CDR3 region has the DNA TGCAGCGTTGATGGGGCGAGACAGGCGTCAGATACGCAGTATTTT. Its translation is CSVDGARQASDTQYF.

The chain combines TRBV4-3 with TRBJ2-3; 8 bases match TRBD2. Germline trimming cut 0 bases from V and 1 base from J; bases unmatched to any gene: 3. The CDR3 is 16 amino acids. The germline V gene encodes CDR1 LGHNA and CDR2 YSLEER. The DNA of the CDR3 is TGCGCCAGCAGCCAAGATACGGGGGGGGGCACAGATACGCAGTATTTT. Translating it yields CASSQDTGGGTDTQYF.

This clone was counted once. The gene calls are TRBV2 and TRBJ1-2; D is unclear. CDR1 SNHLY and CDR2 FYNNEI come from the germline V gene. This CDR3 has 14 amino acids. Trimming took 2 bases from V and 6 from J, leaving 13 bases between them. This CDR3 is CASSEFGGKDGYTF. CDR3 bases: TGTGCCAGCAGTGAATTCGGAGGCAAGGATGGCTACACCTTC.

This clone was counted only a few times. The chain recombines TRBV29-1 with TRBJ2-7; D not certain. V was clipped by 6 bases and J by 0 bases, with 27 bases between them. The CDR3 contains 18 residues. CDR1 is SQVTM and CDR2 is ANQGSEA in the germline V gene. CDR3 sequence: CSVLLSGSFPSSSYEQYF. The CDR3 DNA follows: TGCAGCGTGCTGCTGAGTGGTAGCTTTCCCTCCAGCTCCTACGAGCAGTACTTC.

V is TRBV6-1 and J is TRBJ2-1; 9 bases line up with TRBD2. J was trimmed by 9 bases and V by 6 bases; bases with no gene match: 9. This CDR3 is 14 amino acids long. From germline, CDR1 is MNHNS and CDR2 SASEGT. CDR3 loop: CASRLAGDYGEQFF. The DNA for the CDR3 is TGTGCCAGCAGGTTAGCGGGAGACTACGGTGAGCAGTTCTTC.